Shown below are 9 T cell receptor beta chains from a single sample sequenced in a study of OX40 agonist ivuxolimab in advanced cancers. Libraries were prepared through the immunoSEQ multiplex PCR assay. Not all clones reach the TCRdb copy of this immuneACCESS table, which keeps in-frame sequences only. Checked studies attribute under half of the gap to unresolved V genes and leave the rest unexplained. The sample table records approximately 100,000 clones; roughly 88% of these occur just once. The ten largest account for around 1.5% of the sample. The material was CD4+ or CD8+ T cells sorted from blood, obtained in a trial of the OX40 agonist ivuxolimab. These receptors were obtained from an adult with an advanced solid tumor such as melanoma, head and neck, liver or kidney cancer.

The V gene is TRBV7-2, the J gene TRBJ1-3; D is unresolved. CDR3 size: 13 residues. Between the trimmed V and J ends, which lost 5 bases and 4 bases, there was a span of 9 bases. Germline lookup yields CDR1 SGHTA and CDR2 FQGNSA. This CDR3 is CASSPSPGNTIYF. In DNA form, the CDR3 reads TGTGCCAGCAGCCCCTCACCCGGAAACACCATATATTTT.

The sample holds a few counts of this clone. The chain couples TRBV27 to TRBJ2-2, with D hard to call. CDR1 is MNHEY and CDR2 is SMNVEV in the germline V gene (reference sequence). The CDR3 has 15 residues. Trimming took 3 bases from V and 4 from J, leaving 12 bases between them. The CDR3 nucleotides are TGTGCCAGCAGTTTCCAGAACTCGGGCACCGGGGAGCTGTTTTTT. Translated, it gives CASSFQNSGTGELFF.

This CDR3 reads CASSFGEREQFF. The CDR3, as DNA: TGTGCCAGCAGCTTCGGAGAGCGGGAGCAGTTCTTC. The rearrangement uses TRBV7-2 and TRBJ2-1; tentative D call: TRBD2 (5 bases). The CDR3 is made up of 12 amino acids. Deletions cut 3 bases from V and 10 bases from J, with 10 bases between. The V gene's germline CDR1 is SGHTA and CDR2 FQGNSA.

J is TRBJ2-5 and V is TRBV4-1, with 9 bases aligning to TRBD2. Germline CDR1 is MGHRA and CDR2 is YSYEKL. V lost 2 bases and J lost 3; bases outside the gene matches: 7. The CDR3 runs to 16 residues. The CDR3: CASSQRGGRAEETQYF. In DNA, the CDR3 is TGCGCCAGCAGCCAAAGGGGCGGGAGGGCCGAAGAGACCCAGTACTTC.

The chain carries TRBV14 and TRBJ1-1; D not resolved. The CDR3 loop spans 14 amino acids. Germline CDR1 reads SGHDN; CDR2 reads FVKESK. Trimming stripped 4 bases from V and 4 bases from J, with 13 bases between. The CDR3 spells CASSRELGGTEAFF. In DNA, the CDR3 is TGTGCCAGCAGCCGAGAGTTGGGCGGCACTGAAGCTTTCTTT.

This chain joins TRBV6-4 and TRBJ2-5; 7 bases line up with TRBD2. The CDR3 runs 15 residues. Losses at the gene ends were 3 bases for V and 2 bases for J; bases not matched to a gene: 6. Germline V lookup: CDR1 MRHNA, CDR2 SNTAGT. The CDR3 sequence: CASSERAGGQETQYF. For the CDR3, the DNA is TGTGCCAGCAGTGAGCGAGCCGGGGGGCAAGAGACCCAGTACTTC.

This chain's CDR3 is CASSFSGRTGTYEQYF. CDR3 bases: TGTGCCAGCAGTTTTTCCGGTCGGACTGGGACCTACGAGCAGTACTTC. The V and J genes are TRBV28 and TRBJ2-7; a possible D gene is TRBD2 (5 bases). The CDR3 totals 16 residues. Trimming left V 3 bases short and J 2 bases short, with 17 bases between. The germline V gene encodes CDR1 MDHEN and CDR2 SYDVKM.

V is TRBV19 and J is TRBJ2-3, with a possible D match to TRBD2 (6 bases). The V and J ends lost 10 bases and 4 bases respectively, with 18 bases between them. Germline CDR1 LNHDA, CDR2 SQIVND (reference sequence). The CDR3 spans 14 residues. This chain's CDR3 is CATRGSGPPDTQYF. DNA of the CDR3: TGTGCCACCCGGGGGAGTGGGCCCCCAGATACGCAGTATTTT.

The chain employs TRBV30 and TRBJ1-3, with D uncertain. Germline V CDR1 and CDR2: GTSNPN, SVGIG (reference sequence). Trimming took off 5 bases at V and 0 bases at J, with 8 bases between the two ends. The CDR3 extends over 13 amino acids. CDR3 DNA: TGTGCCTGGGGCGTAAGCTCTGGAAACACCATATATTTT. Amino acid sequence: CAWGVSSGNTIYF.